One T cell receptor beta chain is described in this entry. The record originates from a study of blood T cell repertoires in COVID-19. About the research overall: Acute and convalescent COVID-19 specimens originated in the United States, Italy and Spain. From T cells, B-cell-depleted T cells, or PBMCs came the material, which was cDNA or gDNA.

V lost 5 bases to trimming and J lost 5 bases, with 15 bases between them. The germline gives CDR1 SGHTA, CDR2 FQGNSA. The CDR3 length is 15 residues. In the authors' methods: Estimates of nucleated cell counts were drawn from the amplification of reference gene primers. The data were produced by immunoSEQ multiplex PCR, yet TCRdb's version contains in-frame clones alone and is incomplete. V, J and clone size are taken as reported in that table, and D and trimming were inferred from the DNA itself. The profile shows approximately 68,000 clones, roughly 77% of them singletons. This receptor was taken from a human donor in a cohort sampled during active COVID-19. The sample consisted of peripheral blood. V and J are TRBV7-2 and TRBJ1-4; a weak D match, TRBD1 (6 bases). CDR3 bases: TGTGCCAGCAGCCCGCCGACAGGAATGAATGAAAAACTGTTTTTT. This sequence encodes CASSPPTGMNEKLFF.